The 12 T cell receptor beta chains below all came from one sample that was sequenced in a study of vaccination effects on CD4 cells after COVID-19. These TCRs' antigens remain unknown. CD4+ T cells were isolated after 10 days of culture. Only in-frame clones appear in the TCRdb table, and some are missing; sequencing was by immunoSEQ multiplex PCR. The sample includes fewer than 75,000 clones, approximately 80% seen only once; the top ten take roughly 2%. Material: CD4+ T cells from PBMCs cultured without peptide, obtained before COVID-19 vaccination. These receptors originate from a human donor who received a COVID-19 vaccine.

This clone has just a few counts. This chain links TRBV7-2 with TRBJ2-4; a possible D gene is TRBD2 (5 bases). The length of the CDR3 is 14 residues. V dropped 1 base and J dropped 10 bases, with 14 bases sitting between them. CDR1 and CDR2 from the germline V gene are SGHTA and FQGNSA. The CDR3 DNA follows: TGTGCCAGCAGCTTAGATGGGGAGCTTTTGATTCAGTACTTC. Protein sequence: CASSLDGELLIQYF.

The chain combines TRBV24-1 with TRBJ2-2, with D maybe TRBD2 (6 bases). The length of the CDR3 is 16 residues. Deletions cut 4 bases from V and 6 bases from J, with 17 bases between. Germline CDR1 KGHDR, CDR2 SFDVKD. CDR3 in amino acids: CATSDRDARGAGELFF. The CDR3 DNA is TGTGCCACCAGTGACCGGGACGCCCGCGGGGCCGGGGAGCTGTTTTTT.

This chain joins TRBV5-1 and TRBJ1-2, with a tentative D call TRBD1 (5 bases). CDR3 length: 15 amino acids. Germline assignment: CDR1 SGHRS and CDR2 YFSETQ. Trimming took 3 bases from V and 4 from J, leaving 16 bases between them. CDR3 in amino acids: CASSSGGGDGYGYTF. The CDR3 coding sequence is TGCGCCAGCAGCTCGGGAGGAGGGGACGGCTATGGCTACACCTTC.

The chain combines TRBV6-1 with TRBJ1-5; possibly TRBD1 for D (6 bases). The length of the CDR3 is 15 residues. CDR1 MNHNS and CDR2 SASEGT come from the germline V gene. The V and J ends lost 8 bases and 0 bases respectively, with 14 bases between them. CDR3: CASETGSNSNQPQHF. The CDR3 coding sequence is TGTGCCAGCGAGACAGGTTCCAATAGCAATCAGCCCCAGCATTTT.

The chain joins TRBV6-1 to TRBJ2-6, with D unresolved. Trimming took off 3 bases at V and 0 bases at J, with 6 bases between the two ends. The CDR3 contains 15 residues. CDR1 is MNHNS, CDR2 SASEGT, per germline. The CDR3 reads CASSDIFSGANVLTF. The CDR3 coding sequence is TGTGCCAGCAGTGACATATTCTCTGGGGCCAACGTCCTGACTTTC.

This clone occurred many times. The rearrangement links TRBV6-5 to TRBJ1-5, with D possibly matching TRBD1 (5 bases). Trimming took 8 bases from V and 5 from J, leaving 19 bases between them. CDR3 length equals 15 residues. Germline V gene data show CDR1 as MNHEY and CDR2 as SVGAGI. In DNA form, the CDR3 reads TGTGCCAGCCATGCCTACGTTACAGGCGATCAGCCCCAGCATTTT. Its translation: CASHAYVTGDQPQHF.

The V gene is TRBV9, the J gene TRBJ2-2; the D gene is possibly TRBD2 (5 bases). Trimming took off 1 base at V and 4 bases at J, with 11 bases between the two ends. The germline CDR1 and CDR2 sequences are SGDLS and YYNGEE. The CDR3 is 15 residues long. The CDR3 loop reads CASSVRRGSTGELFF. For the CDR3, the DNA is TGTGCCAGCAGCGTAAGAAGAGGGTCCACCGGGGAGCTGTTTTTT.

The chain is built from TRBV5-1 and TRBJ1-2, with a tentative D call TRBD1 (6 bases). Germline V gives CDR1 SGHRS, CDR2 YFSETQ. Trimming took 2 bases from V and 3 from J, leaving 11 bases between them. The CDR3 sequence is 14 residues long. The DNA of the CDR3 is TGCGCCAGCAGCTTCGGACAGAAGGACTATGGCTACACCTTC. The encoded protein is CASSFGQKDYGYTF.

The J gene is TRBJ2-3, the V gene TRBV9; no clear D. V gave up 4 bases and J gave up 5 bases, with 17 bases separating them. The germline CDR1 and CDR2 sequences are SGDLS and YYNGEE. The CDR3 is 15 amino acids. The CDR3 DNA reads TGTGCCAGCAGCCGGAGTTCTGGTGGGCTAGATACGCAGTATTTT. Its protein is CASSRSSGGLDTQYF.

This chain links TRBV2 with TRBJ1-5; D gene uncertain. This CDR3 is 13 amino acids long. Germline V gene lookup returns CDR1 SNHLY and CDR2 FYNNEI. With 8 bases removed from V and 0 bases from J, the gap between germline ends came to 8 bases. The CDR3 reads CASAEDSNQPQHF. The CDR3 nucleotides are TGTGCCAGCGCTGAAGATAGCAATCAGCCCCAGCATTTT. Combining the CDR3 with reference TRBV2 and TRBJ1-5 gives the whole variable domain EPEVTQTPSHQVTQMGQEVILRCVPISNHLYFYWYRQILGQKVEFLVSFYNNEISEKSEIFDDQFSVERPDGSNFTLKIRSTKLEDSAMYFCASAEDSNQPQHFGDGTRLSIL.

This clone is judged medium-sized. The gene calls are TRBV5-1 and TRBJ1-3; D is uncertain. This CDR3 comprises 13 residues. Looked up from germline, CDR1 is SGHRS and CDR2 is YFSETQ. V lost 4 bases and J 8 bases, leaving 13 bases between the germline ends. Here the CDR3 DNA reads TGCGCCAGCAGCCCCCAAGGTGGCGACACCATATATTTT. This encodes CASSPQGGDTIYF.

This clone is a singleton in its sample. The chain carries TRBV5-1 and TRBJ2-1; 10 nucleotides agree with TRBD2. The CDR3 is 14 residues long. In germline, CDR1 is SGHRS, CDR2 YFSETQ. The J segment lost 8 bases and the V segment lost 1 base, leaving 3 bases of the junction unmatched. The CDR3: CASSLTSGVHEQFF. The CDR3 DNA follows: TGCGCCAGCAGCTTGACTAGCGGGGTCCATGAGCAGTTCTTC.